The 31 T cell receptor beta chains given below trace back to one sample, sequenced in a study of cytomegalovirus exposure and HLA in healthy donors. The PCR contained 60 Vbeta and 13 Jbeta primers. The repertoire was sequenced with immunoSEQ multiplex PCR; TCRdb's copy has only in-frame clones and lacks some. There are approximately 59,000 clones in the sample; roughly 80% occur only once, and around 3% lies in the top ten. Sequenced material: PBMCs. These receptors were collected from a girl aged 10 to 17 in good health and CMV-seropositive.

This chain joins TRBV7-9 and TRBJ2-1; D is possibly TRBD1 (6 bases). Trimming removed 7 bases at V and 4 bases at J, with 14 bases between. The CDR3 extends over 14 amino acids. Germline-derived CDR1 and CDR2 are SEHNR and FQNEAQ (reference sequence). The CDR3 region has the DNA TGTGCCAGCACCACTCCCACAGGGTACAATGAGCAGTTCTTC. Its protein product is CASTTPTGYNEQFF.

The chain combines TRBV5-1 with TRBJ2-7, with D possibly TRBD2 on 6 matching bases. The germline V gene has CDR1 SGHRS and CDR2 YFSETQ. CDR3 length: 14 residues. V was shortened by 4 bases and J by 5 bases, with 16 bases between the two germline ends. The CDR3 sequence is CASSQTTSSNEQYF. As DNA, the CDR3 is TGCGCCAGCAGCCAAACGACTAGTTCCAACGAGCAGTACTTC.

V usage is TRBV5-1 and J usage is TRBJ2-2, with 8 bases fitting TRBD2. Losses at the gene ends were 4 bases for V and 3 bases for J; bases not matched to a gene: 11. In germline, CDR1 is SGHRS, CDR2 YFSETQ. There are 17 residues in the CDR3. DNA for the CDR3: TGCGCCAGCAGCCTCCGGCGCGGGGGGCGATACACCGGGGAGCTGTTTTTT. Translated: CASSLRRGGRYTGELFF.

This chain links TRBV30 with TRBJ1-6, with 8 nucleotides matching TRBD1. Germline loops: CDR1 GTSNPN, CDR2 SVGIG (reference sequence). The V and J ends lost 2 bases and 7 bases, in that order; junction bases with no gene match: 4. The CDR3 sequence is 14 residues long. The CDR3 sequence is CAWSPDRANSPLHF. The CDR3 DNA reads TGTGCCTGGAGTCCGGACAGGGCCAATTCACCCCTCCACTTT.

The rearrangement joins TRBV2 to TRBJ2-7, with no clear D. Germline loops: CDR1 SNHLY, CDR2 FYNNEI. Trimming pared 6 bases from V and 0 bases from J, leaving 3 bases between. The CDR3 is 11 amino acids. The CDR3 bases are TGTGCCAGCAGCGGCTCCTACGAGCAGTACTTC. Translated: CASSGSYEQYF.

The chain combines TRBV5-1 with TRBJ1-1, with no clear D. Germline assignment: CDR1 SGHRS and CDR2 YFSETQ. The CDR3 runs to 13 residues. Trimming stripped 4 bases from V and 0 bases from J, with 7 bases between. CDR3 region: CASSRHLNTEAFF. The CDR3 DNA reads TGCGCCAGCAGCCGACATCTGAACACTGAAGCTTTCTTT.

V usage is TRBV7-9 and J usage is TRBJ1-1; D unclear. The CDR3 is 15 residues long. Trimming shortened V by 2 bases and J by 1 base, and 11 bases separated the two germline ends. Germline CDR1 SEHNR, CDR2 FQNEAQ (reference sequence). The CDR3 spells CASSLSSQWNTEAFF. The CDR3 nucleotides are TGTGCCAGCAGCTTAAGTAGCCAGTGGAACACTGAAGCTTTCTTT.

This clone has just a few counts. This rearrangement joins TRBV19 to TRBJ1-1; D perhaps matches TRBD1 (5 bases). The V gene lost 4 bases and the J gene lost 3 bases, with 18 bases spanning the gap. The CDR3 runs 16 residues. CDR1 is LNHDA, CDR2 SQIVND, per germline (reference sequence). CDR3: CASSRTAGLHHTEAFF. For the CDR3, the DNA is TGTGCCAGTAGTAGGACCGCGGGACTGCACCACACTGAAGCTTTCTTT. Based on the CDR3 plus reference TRBV19 and TRBJ1-1, the full variable domain is DGGITQSPKYLFRKEGQNVTLSCEQNLNHDAMYWYRQDPGQGLRLIYYSQIVNDFQKGDIAEGYSVSREKKESFPLTVTSAQKNPTAFYLCASSRTAGLHHTEAFFGQGTRLTVV.

The chain combines TRBV29-1 with TRBJ1-1; no reliable D call. The CDR3 loop spans 13 amino acids. With 3 bases removed from V and 0 bases from J, the gap between germline ends came to 8 bases. CDR1 is SQVTM and CDR2 is ANQGSEA in the germline V gene. CDR3 in amino acids: CSVDKILNTEAFF. For the CDR3, the DNA is TGCAGCGTTGATAAAATCTTGAACACTGAAGCTTTCTTT.

This clone was picked up a small number of times. The gene calls are TRBV27 and TRBJ2-7, with a tentative D call TRBD2 (5 bases). The V end lost 5 bases, the J end lost 0 bases, and 14 bases lay between the germline ends. Germline lookup yields CDR1 MNHEY and CDR2 SMNVEV (reference sequence). The CDR3 runs 15 residues. CDR3 residues: CASSGRPADSYEQYF. The DNA for the CDR3 is TGTGCCAGCAGTGGGAGACCGGCGGACTCCTACGAGCAGTACTTC.

V gene TRBV5-8 combines with J gene TRBJ2-3, with D tentatively TRBD1 (5 bases). CDR3 length: 16 amino acids. Germline V CDR1 and CDR2: SGHTS, YDEGEE. Between the trimmed V and J ends, which lost 1 base and 3 bases, there was a span of 15 bases. DNA for the CDR3: TGTGCCAGCAGCTTGTATACAGGACCGACGACAGATACGCAGTATTTT. The encoded protein is CASSLYTGPTTDTQYF.

This chain uses TRBV6-1 with TRBJ1-1; possible D gene TRBD1, 5 bases. Germline CDR1 is MNHNS and CDR2 is SASEGT. The CDR3 has 13 amino acids. V was clipped by 11 bases and J by 1 base, with 14 bases between them. The CDR3 nucleotides read TGTGCCTGTTCATTAGGACAGAACACTGAAGCTTTCTTT. This gives the protein CACSLGQNTEAFF.

This chain links TRBV6-5 with TRBJ2-3; TRBD2 is a possible D gene (6 bases). CDR3 size: 16 residues. The germline V and J ends were trimmed by 0 bases and 4 bases, with 14 bases remaining between them. Per the germline V gene, CDR1 is MNHEY and CDR2 is SVGAGI. The CDR3 region has the DNA TGTGCCAGCAGTTACTCGACTGTCGGGAGCCCAGATACGCAGTATTTT. It codes for CASSYSTVGSPDTQYF.

This chain connects TRBV7-8 to TRBJ1-1, with a possible D match to TRBD1 (5 bases). In germline, CDR1 is SGHVS, CDR2 FQNEAQ. V lost 1 base to trimming and J lost 2 bases, with 8 bases between them. The CDR3 consists of 14 residues. The CDR3 spells CASSLGQPNTEAFF. CDR3 bases: TGTGCCAGCAGCTTAGGACAGCCCAACACTGAAGCTTTCTTT.

The gene calls are TRBV7-9 and TRBJ1-2, with D uncertain. V was trimmed by 5 bases and J by 1 base, leaving 5 bases between them. This CDR3 has 12 amino acids. Germline lookup yields CDR1 SEHNR and CDR2 FQNEAQ (reference sequence). The CDR3 bases are TGTGCCAGCAGCCCCGTTAACTATGGCTACACCTTC. This sequence encodes CASSPVNYGYTF.

The V gene is TRBV19, the J gene TRBJ1-3, with a weak D call TRBD1 (5 bases). This CDR3 is built from 13 residues. Germline V gene lookup returns CDR1 LNHDA and CDR2 SQIVND (reference sequence). The V gene lost 6 bases and the J gene lost 2 bases, with 8 bases spanning the gap. In nucleotides, the CDR3 is TGTGCCAGTAGGGACATCGCTGGAAACACCATATATTTT. This codes for CASRDIAGNTIYF. Supplemented by reference TRBV19 and TRBJ1-3, the full variable domain reads DGGITQSPKYLFRKEGQNVTLSCEQNLNHDAMYWYRQDPGQGLRLIYYSQIVNDFQKGDIAEGYSVSREKKESFPLTVTSAQKNPTAFYLCASRDIAGNTIYFGEGSWLTVV.

This clone was found once. This chain links TRBV29-1 with TRBJ1-1, with a weak D call TRBD1 (6 bases). The germline V gene encodes CDR1 SQVTM and CDR2 ANQGSEA. CDR3 length: 15 amino acids. The V gene lost 5 bases and the J gene lost 0 bases, with 16 bases spanning the gap. The CDR3 nucleotides read TGCAGCGTTCGGGTTACAGGGTCCCTGAACACTGAAGCTTTCTTT. Protein sequence: CSVRVTGSLNTEAFF. The complete variable domain, with remaining parts taken from reference TRBV29-1 and TRBJ1-1, reads SAVISQKPSRDICQRGTSLTIQCQVDSQVTMMFWYRQQPGQSLTLIATANQGSEATYESGFVIDKFPISRPNLTFSTLTVSNMSPEDSSIYLCSVRVTGSLNTEAFFGQGTRLTVV.

The chain links TRBV7-4 to TRBJ2-5; 7 bases fit TRBD1. CDR3 size: 14 residues. Trimming at V came to 3 bases and at J to 7 bases, leaving 8 bases not matched to a gene. Germline assignment: CDR1 SGHVT and CDR2 SQSDAQ. This CDR3 is CASSLRGPDGTQYF. The DNA of the CDR3 is TGTGCCAGCAGCTTGAGGGGGCCCGATGGGACCCAGTACTTC.

V and J are TRBV30 and TRBJ2-7; TRBD1 matches at 7 bases. The germline V gene encodes CDR1 GTSNPN and CDR2 SVGIG (reference sequence). This CDR3 has 13 residues. Germline trimming cut 7 bases from V and 6 bases from J; bases unmatched to any gene: 12. CDR3 nucleotide sequence: TGTGCCTCTATGGGACAGCTTGGGGCCGAGCAGTACTTC. Its translation: CASMGQLGAEQYF.

This chain links TRBV5-1 with TRBJ2-1; the match to TRBD2 covers 7 bases. Germline CDR1 SGHRS, CDR2 YFSETQ. The CDR3 totals 14 residues. J lost 5 bases, V lost 0 bases, and 2 bases had no gene match. The DNA of the CDR3 is TGCGCCAGCAGCTTGGGGCTAGCGGACAATGAGCAGTTCTTC. It yields the protein CASSLGLADNEQFF.

The chain combines TRBV13 with TRBJ2-4, with D perhaps TRBD1 (6 bases). The CDR3 sequence is 15 residues long. The V gene's germline CDR1 is PRHDT and CDR2 FYEKMQ (reference sequence). Trimming shortened V by 5 bases and J by 5 bases, and 16 bases separated the two germline ends. DNA for the CDR3: TGTGCCAGCAGCCCTCTGGGACAAGTGGAAAACATTCAGTACTTC. This sequence encodes CASSPLGQVENIQYF. The complete variable domain, with remaining parts taken from reference TRBV13 and TRBJ2-4, reads AAGVIQSPRHLIKEKRETATLKCYPIPRHDTVYWYQQGPGQDPQFLISFYEKMQSDKGSIPDRFSAQQFSDYHSELNMSSLELGDSALYFCASSPLGQVENIQYFGAGTRLSVL.

The V call is TRBV2, the J call TRBJ1-5; D is perhaps TRBD1 (5 bases). Trimming shortened V by 3 bases and J by 6 bases, and 15 bases separated the two germline ends. Germline assignment: CDR1 SNHLY and CDR2 FYNNEI. There are 15 residues in the CDR3. CDR3 in DNA: TGTGCCAGCAGTGAGGGTCGCAGGGAAGGTCAGCCCCAGCATTTT. Protein sequence: CASSEGRREGQPQHF.

The V call is TRBV28, the J call TRBJ2-1; D is undetermined. CDR1 and CDR2 from the germline V gene are MDHEN and SYDVKM. This CDR3 spans 12 amino acids. Trimming left V 2 bases short and J 4 bases short, with 3 bases between. This chain's CDR3 is CASSLVYNEQFF. DNA for the CDR3: TGTGCCAGCAGTTTAGTATACAATGAGCAGTTCTTC.

This sequence joins TRBV6-5 and TRBJ1-2; TRBD1 matches at 12 bases. Germline V CDR1 and CDR2: MNHEY, SVGAGI. J was trimmed by 4 bases and V by 0 bases; bases with no gene match: 3. CDR3 length: 16 amino acids. The CDR3 reads CASSYSGTGGSYGYTF. CDR3 bases: TGTGCCAGCAGTTACTCCGGGACAGGGGGCAGCTATGGCTACACCTTC.

This clone appeared a few times. The chain joins TRBV19 to TRBJ1-1, with TRBD1 as a possible D gene (5 bases). Germline V gene sequence: CDR1 LNHDA, CDR2 SQIVND (reference sequence). Trimming removed 3 bases from V and 5 bases from J, with 13 bases in between. This CDR3 spans 14 amino acids. As DNA, the CDR3 is TGTGCCAGTAGTATCGGGCAGGGTGGGACTGAAGCTTTCTTT. This codes for CASSIGQGGTEAFF.

This chain uses TRBV27 with TRBJ2-2, with 12 bases fitting TRBD2. The ends lost 5 bases at V and 3 bases at J; junction bases unmatched: 13. CDR3 length: 19 amino acids. Germline CDR1 MNHEY, CDR2 SMNVEV (reference sequence). CDR3 sequence: CASSRTGTSGSQYTGELFF. The CDR3 nucleotides read TGTGCCAGCAGTCGCACCGGGACTAGCGGGTCTCAATACACCGGGGAGCTGTTTTTT.

The rearrangement uses TRBV13 and TRBJ2-7, with 8 bases lining up with TRBD2. Trimming removed 5 bases from V and 0 bases from J; junction bases left unmatched: 6. The germline CDR1 and CDR2 sequences are PRHDT and FYEKMQ (reference sequence). This CDR3 has 15 amino acids. CDR3 nucleotide sequence: TGTGCCAGCAGCAGGACCGGGACTAGCTCCTACGAGCAGTACTTC. Translated: CASSRTGTSSYEQYF.

The chain employs TRBV7-2 and TRBJ2-1; 10 bases are a match to TRBD2. CDR1 and CDR2 from the germline V gene are SGHTA and FQGNSA. Trimming cost V 10 bases and J 9 bases; bases outside gene matches: 15. The CDR3 has 15 amino acids. CDR3 sequence reads: CATREGLAGEGEQFF. The CDR3 nucleotides read TGTGCCACCCGCGAGGGGCTAGCGGGAGAGGGTGAGCAGTTCTTC.

The V call is TRBV29-1, the J call TRBJ2-3; TRBD1 aligns across 9 bases. V dropped 6 bases and J dropped 2; count of bases not matched to a gene: 6. The CDR3 has 14 residues. Germline CDR1 and CDR2: SQVTM and ANQGSEA. The chain's CDR3 is CSVATGGHTDTQYF. The CDR3 nucleotides read TGCAGCGTGGCAACAGGGGGCCACACAGATACGCAGTATTTT.

The CDR3 loop reads CSVFGTGFYEQYF. The CDR3 coding sequence is TGCAGCGTCTTCGGGACAGGGTTCTACGAGCAGTACTTC. The J gene is TRBJ2-7, the V gene TRBV29-1; 9 nucleotides match TRBD1. The junction had 6 bases not matched to a gene; V was cut back by 6 bases and J by 3 bases. The CDR3 has 13 residues. The germline V gene encodes CDR1 SQVTM and CDR2 ANQGSEA.

The CDR3, as DNA: TGTGCCACCAGCAGGGAGAGCTCCTACGAGCAGTACTTC. It codes for CATSRESSYEQYF. V and J are TRBV15 and TRBJ2-7, with no clear D. The germline CDR1 and CDR2 sequences are LNHNV and YYDKDF (reference sequence). V lost 3 bases and J 0 bases, leaving 6 bases between the germline ends. The CDR3 length is 13 residues.